The clone carrying this T cell receptor (beta chain) has just a few counts. Antigen: not known. The data were taken from a study of blood T cells in healthy people across ages. Notes on the study in general: PBMCs were not sorted, which prevented a conclusive comparison of naive versus antigen-experienced cells.

For the second PCR, which ran for 7 to 11 cycles, a sample-barcoded 5' primer and a J-beta primer mix were used. A single record per CDR3 protein comes from TCRdb applying MiXCR to the 5' RACE reads. The data contain roughly 1,500,000 distinct CDR3 sequences, about 31% of them seen just once; the ten biggest clones take up roughly 10%. Healthy individuals of Caucasian origin from Russia, aged about 6 to 100, served as donors. Each donor supplied roughly 9.1 milliliters of peripheral blood. The source material was blood. This receptor was identified in a woman aged 30 to 39 in good health.

The CDR3 DNA sequence: TGCGCCAGCAGCTTGGCCGTGGGCTCTGGGGCCAACGTCCTGACTTTC. Its translation is CASSLAVGSGANVLTF. The J gene is TRBJ2-6, the V gene TRBV5-1; D not certain. Germline V lookup: CDR1 SGHRS, CDR2 YFSETQ. V was pared by 0 bases and J by 0 bases, with 7 bases between. CDR3 length equals 16 residues.